The text below deals with one T cell receptor beta chain. The CDR3 is 14 amino acids. Trimming cost V 5 bases and J 0 bases, with 7 bases left between them. CDR1 and CDR2 from the germline V gene are LNHNV and YYDKDF (reference sequence). The entry originates in a study of cytomegalovirus exposure and HLA in healthy donors. PCR involved 60 Vbeta and 13 Jbeta primers. Sequencing used immunoSEQ multiplex PCR; TCRdb keeps in-frame clones, though not all of them. The table has under 200,000 clones, roughly 73% seen once; the top ten hold 4.9%. J is TRBJ2-2 and V is TRBV15; D possibly corresponds to TRBD2 (6 bases). Sequencing used PBMCs. The clonotype was recovered from a male donor in good health and CMV-seronegative. The CDR3 here is CATSWRANTGELFF. The CDR3 DNA reads as TGTGCCACCAGCTGGAGGGCGAACACCGGGGAGCTGTTTTTT.